A single sample gave rise to the 8 T cell receptor beta chains below, sequenced in a study of cytomegalovirus exposure and HLA in healthy donors. Profiling relied on immunoSEQ multiplex PCR, and the TCRdb table lists in-frame clones only, not all of them. The repertoire holds roughly 65,000 clones, with about 94% as singletons. The sequenced sample was PBMCs. Source of these receptors: a man between 18 and 35 years old in good health and CMV-seropositive.

The chain carries TRBV6-1 and TRBJ2-5; no definite D call. V dropped 7 bases and J dropped 0 bases, with 9 bases sitting between them. Germline CDR1 reads MNHNS; CDR2 reads SASEGT. CDR3 length: 13 residues. This chain's CDR3 is CASTTDYQETQYF. The DNA of the CDR3 is TGTGCCAGCACAACAGATTACCAAGAGACCCAGTACTTC.

The chain carries TRBV18 and TRBJ2-1; 7 positions agree with TRBD1. Germline CDR1 reads KGHSH; CDR2 reads LQKENI. V lost 4 bases and J lost 0; bases outside the gene matches: 12. CDR3 length equals 18 residues. The CDR3 region is CASSRADGTVLSYNEQFF. CDR3 DNA: TGTGCCAGCTCACGAGCCGACGGGACAGTCCTCTCCTACAATGAGCAGTTCTTC.

This chain connects TRBV30 to TRBJ2-7; 11 positions match TRBD1. In germline, CDR1 is GTSNPN, CDR2 SVGIG (reference sequence). This CDR3 region has 15 residues. The J segment lost 2 bases and the V segment lost 3 bases, leaving 6 bases of the junction unmatched. In DNA form, the CDR3 reads TGTGCCTGGAGGTACGGGACAGGGGGTCCCTACGAGCAGTACTTC. It encodes CAWRYGTGGPYEQYF.

This clone appeared once. The chain couples TRBV19 to TRBJ2-3; perhaps TRBD2 as D (6 bases). V lost 5 bases, J lost 1 base, and 7 bases lay in between. Per the germline V gene, CDR1 is LNHDA and CDR2 is SQIVND (reference sequence). This CDR3 spans 13 amino acids. The CDR3 DNA reads as TGTGCCAGTAGTTCGGGGGGCACAGATACGCAGTATTTT. This sequence encodes CASSSGGTDTQYF. Using reference TRBV19 and TRBJ2-3 for the parts outside the CDR3, the full variable domain is DGGITQSPKYLFRKEGQNVTLSCEQNLNHDAMYWYRQDPGQGLRLIYYSQIVNDFQKGDIAEGYSVSREKKESFPLTVTSAQKNPTAFYLCASSSGGTDTQYFGPGTRLTVL.

The genes are TRBV28 and TRBJ2-7, with D possibly TRBD1 on 7 matching bases. The CDR3 is 21 amino acids. Germline CDR1 is MDHEN and CDR2 is SYDVKM. The germline V and J ends were trimmed by 6 bases and 3 bases, with 36 bases remaining between them. CDR3 sequence reads: CASSQTGDLIYTTGKSYEQYF. Written as DNA, the CDR3 is TGTGCCAGCAGCCAAACGGGGGACCTCATTTACACGACAGGGAAGAGCTACGAGCAGTACTTC.

Only one count was recorded for this clone. This sequence joins TRBV29-1 and TRBJ1-2, with a possible D match to TRBD1 (5 bases). CDR3 length equals 13 residues. Germline V lookup: CDR1 SQVTM, CDR2 ANQGSEA. V gave up 4 bases and J gave up 4 bases, with 13 bases separating them. CDR3 protein: CSVGLSGIYGYTF. Here the CDR3 DNA reads TGCAGCGTTGGATTGTCAGGGATCTATGGCTACACCTTC.

The V gene is TRBV6-4, the J gene TRBJ2-1; 11 bases agree with TRBD2. V trimming: 3 bases; J trimming: 3 bases; junction bases outside the gene matches: 1. There are 15 residues in the CDR3. Germline V gene data show CDR1 as MRHNA and CDR2 as SNTAGT. The CDR3 is CASSEGTSGYNEQFF. CDR3 in DNA: TGTGCCAGCAGTGAAGGGACTAGCGGCTACAATGAGCAGTTCTTC.

The rearrangement links TRBV6-4 to TRBJ2-3, with 13 bases fitting TRBD2. CDR1 and CDR2 (germline): MRHNA, SNTAGT. This CDR3 is 15 amino acids long. Trimming removed 5 bases from V and 6 bases from J; junction bases left unmatched: 5. CDR3: CASSLTSGGPDTQYF. The CDR3 bases are TGTGCCAGCAGTTTGACTAGCGGGGGGCCTGATACGCAGTATTTT.